A single sample is the source of the 28 T cell receptor beta chains below, sequenced in a study of T cell responses to AZD1222 COVID-19 vaccine. Sequenced by immunoSEQ multiplex PCR; TCRdb stores in-frame clones only, minus some. Counted here are some 140,000 clones, over 90% occurring once; the ten biggest clones make up 0.75% to 0.95%. The material was peripheral blood, obtained on day 0 of AZD1222 vaccination. The receptors originated from an adult in good health.

The chain recombines TRBV5-5 with TRBJ2-5; 10 bases agree with TRBD1. The CDR3 covers 16 residues. Germline V gene lookup returns CDR1 SGHKS and CDR2 YYEKEE (reference sequence). V shed 4 bases, J shed 5 bases, and the junction held 11 bases outside the gene matches. CDR3 nucleotides: TGTGCCAGCAGCCCGGCGCCGGGACAGGGGTTGGAGACCCAGTACTTC. It specifies CASSPAPGQGLETQYF. Drawing the rest from reference TRBV5-5 and TRBJ2-5, the complete variable domain is DAGVTQSPTHLIKTRGQQVTLRCSPISGHKSVSWYQQVLGQGPQFIFQYYEKEERGRGNFPDRFSARQFPNYSSELNVNALLLGDSALYLCASSPAPGQGLETQYFGPGTRLLVL.

In this sample, this clone turned up once. The rearrangement links TRBV10-2 to TRBJ2-2; the D is unclear. Germline CDR1 is WSHSY and CDR2 is SAAADI. The length of the CDR3 is 13 residues. Trimming removed 11 bases from V and 1 base from J, with 11 bases in between. In DNA form, the CDR3 reads TGCGCCTCCAGGACGGTGAACACCGGGGAGCTGTTTTTT. This encodes CASRTVNTGELFF.

The chain links TRBV13 to TRBJ1-3; 10 bases match TRBD1. The V gene's germline CDR1 is PRHDT and CDR2 FYEKMQ (reference sequence). The junction had 6 bases not matched to a gene; V was cut back by 5 bases and J by 5 bases. The CDR3 totals 15 residues. The CDR3, as DNA: TGTGCCAGCAGCCCTGACAGGGGGCCAAGAAACACCATATATTTT. Its translation: CASSPDRGPRNTIYF.

This sequence joins TRBV7-9 and TRBJ2-7; 12 bases agree with TRBD2. V dropped 1 base and J dropped 4; count of bases not matched to a gene: 5. The germline V gene encodes CDR1 SEHNR and CDR2 FQNEAQ (reference sequence). This CDR3 is built from 16 residues. CDR3 coding DNA: TGTGCCAGCAGCTTAGGACTAGCGGGGGACCCTTACGAGCAGTACTTC. As protein: CASSLGLAGDPYEQYF.

The chain links TRBV4-2 to TRBJ1-4; possible D gene TRBD1, 5 bases. The germline V gene encodes CDR1 LGHNA and CDR2 YNFKEQ. V was clipped by 1 base and J by 0 bases, with 12 bases between them. The CDR3 has 17 amino acids. The CDR3 loop is CASSQVFPGTTNEKLFF. CDR3 nucleotides: TGTGCCAGCAGCCAAGTATTCCCAGGGACAACTAATGAAAAACTGTTTTTT.

This sequence joins TRBV4-1 and TRBJ2-1; D gene ambiguous. Trimming took 4 bases from V and 3 from J, leaving 10 bases between them. This CDR3 has 14 amino acids. Germline V gene lookup returns CDR1 MGHRA and CDR2 YSYEKL. The CDR3 DNA reads as TGCGCCAGCAGCCTGTCAGGCAGCTACAATGAGCAGTTCTTC. Its translation: CASSLSGSYNEQFF.

This chain connects TRBV18 to TRBJ1-1; D perhaps matches TRBD1 (6 bases). Germline V lookup: CDR1 KGHSH, CDR2 LQKENI. CDR3 length equals 16 residues. The germline V and J ends were trimmed by 1 base and 0 bases, with 12 bases remaining between them. The CDR3 sequence: CASSPLSGALNTEAFF. CDR3 nucleotide sequence: TGTGCCAGCTCACCACTATCAGGGGCCTTGAACACTGAAGCTTTCTTT.

The CDR3 sequence is CASSKGGLQPQHF. The CDR3 DNA follows: TGTGCCAGTAGTAAGGGGGGCCTACAGCCCCAGCATTTT. The chain recombines TRBV19 with TRBJ1-5, with D maybe TRBD1 (6 bases). CDR1 is LNHDA, CDR2 SQIVND, per germline (reference sequence). V lost 4 bases and J lost 7, with 11 bases in between. The CDR3 is made up of 13 amino acids.

V and J are TRBV10-1 and TRBJ1-6; D unclear. V lost 3 bases, J lost 7 bases, and 22 bases lay in between. The CDR3 spans 18 residues. From germline, CDR1 is WNHNN and CDR2 SYGVQD (reference sequence). CDR3 amino acids: CASSEYRTDILKNSPLHF. The CDR3 DNA sequence: TGCGCCAGCAGTGAATATCGGACCGACATTCTAAAGAATTCACCCCTCCACTTT.

This clone has just one count. The V and J genes are TRBV2 and TRBJ1-2; 7 nucleotides agree with TRBD1. This CDR3 comprises 16 residues. CDR1 is SNHLY, CDR2 FYNNEI, per germline. Unmatched junction bases numbered 10, after V lost 4 bases and J lost 2 bases. The CDR3 protein is CASSAARGALNYGYTF. In DNA, the CDR3 is TGTGCCAGCAGTGCGGCCAGGGGGGCCCTAAACTATGGCTACACCTTC.

The DNA of the CDR3 is TGCGCCAGCAGCTTGGCTTCTTTGGGATCTACGGGTGAAAAACTGTTTTTT. Amino acid sequence: CASSLASLGSTGEKLFF. This chain joins TRBV5-1 and TRBJ1-4; no firm D call. The length of the CDR3 is 17 residues. The germline V and J ends were trimmed by 0 bases and 7 bases, with 19 bases remaining between them. The germline gives CDR1 SGHRS, CDR2 YFSETQ.

V and J are TRBV25-1 and TRBJ1-6; 7 nucleotides agree with TRBD1. Per the germline V gene, CDR1 is MGHDK and CDR2 is SYGVNS. Trimming cost V 4 bases and J 7 bases; bases outside gene matches: 10. This CDR3 spans 16 amino acids. In nucleotides, the CDR3 is TGTGCCAGCAGTGCCGGTGGAGGGACAGCCAATTCACCCCTCCACTTT. This encodes CASSAGGGTANSPLHF.

This clone was seen a single time. V gene TRBV19 combines with J gene TRBJ2-6; D is undetermined. With 8 bases removed from V and 0 bases from J, the gap between germline ends came to 17 bases. The CDR3 loop spans 17 amino acids. Looked up from germline, CDR1 is LNHDA and CDR2 is SQIVND (reference sequence). The CDR3, as DNA: TGTGCCAGTGCTCAGGCAGGATATAACTCTGGGGCCAACGTCCTGACTTTC. The encoded protein is CASAQAGYNSGANVLTF.

This clone has just one count. This rearrangement joins TRBV15 to TRBJ2-1, with 9 bases aligning to TRBD1. The CDR3 contains 18 residues. Unmatched junction bases numbered 10, after V lost 2 bases and J lost 2 bases. Germline lookup yields CDR1 LNHNV and CDR2 YYDKDF (reference sequence). The CDR3 DNA reads as TGTGCCACCAGCAGACCGGCGACCGGGACAGGGCCCTACAATGAGCAGTTCTTC. This gives the protein CATSRPATGTGPYNEQFF. Based on the CDR3 plus reference TRBV15 and TRBJ2-1, the full variable domain is DAMVIQNPRYQVTQFGKPVTLSCSQTLNHNVMYWYQQKSSQAPKLLFHYYDKDFNNEADTPDNFQSRRPNTSFCFLDIRSPGLGDTAMYLCATSRPATGTGPYNEQFFGPGTRLTVL.

This sequence joins TRBV7-6 and TRBJ1-5; 7 bases match TRBD1. Trimming cost V 5 bases and J 4 bases; bases outside gene matches: 8. Germline V gene sequence: CDR1 SGHVS, CDR2 FNYEAQ. The CDR3 totals 15 residues. The CDR3: CASSPRQGLNQPQHF. The DNA for the CDR3 is TGTGCCAGCAGCCCCCGACAGGGACTAAATCAGCCCCAGCATTTT.

The genes are TRBV5-1 and TRBJ1-2, with no clear D. Germline-derived CDR1 and CDR2 are SGHRS and YFSETQ. V lost 0 bases to trimming and J lost 4 bases, with 10 bases between them. The CDR3 loop spans 14 amino acids. CDR3 in DNA: TGCGCCAGCAGCTTGGAGTTGGCCAGCTATGGCTACACCTTC. Translating gives CASSLELASYGYTF.

V and J are TRBV4-1 and TRBJ2-5, with D unclear. In germline, CDR1 is MGHRA, CDR2 YSYEKL. This CDR3 contains 15 residues. V was trimmed by 4 bases and J by 5 bases, leaving 17 bases between them. The CDR3 bases are TGCGCCAGCAGCCCGGGCCTCGGATGGCGGGAGACCCAGTACTTC. This codes for CASSPGLGWRETQYF.

The chain employs TRBV2 and TRBJ1-3, with D unresolved. V was trimmed by 7 bases and J by 1 base, leaving 14 bases between them. This CDR3 comprises 15 residues. CDR1 is SNHLY and CDR2 is FYNNEI in the germline V gene. The DNA for the CDR3 is TGTGCCAGCAAATACGACCTATTGTCTGGAAACACCATATATTTT. Translating gives CASKYDLLSGNTIYF.

V gene TRBV6-5 combines with J gene TRBJ2-1; 10 positions agree with TRBD2. The trim removed 5 bases at V and 2 bases at J, leaving 3 bases unmatched. Per germline, CDR1 MNHEY and CDR2 SVGAGI. The CDR3 has 15 residues. This CDR3 reads CASSSSGGTYNEQFF. CDR3 coding DNA: TGTGCCAGCAGTAGTAGCGGGGGGACCTACAATGAGCAGTTCTTC.

The chain couples TRBV11-2 to TRBJ2-7, with 7 nucleotides matching TRBD2. The CDR3 extends over 15 amino acids. The germline V gene encodes CDR1 SGHAT and CDR2 FQNNGV. J was trimmed by 0 bases and V by 5 bases; bases with no gene match: 7. The CDR3 loop is CASSQSGVSSYEQYF. The CDR3 nucleotides are TGTGCCAGCAGCCAGAGCGGGGTGAGCTCCTACGAGCAGTACTTC. The full variable domain, with the rest looked up from reference TRBV11-2 and TRBJ2-7, is EAGVAQSPRYKIIEKRQSVAFWCNPISGHATLYWYQQILGQGPKLLIQFQNNGVVDDSQLPKDRFSAERLKGVDSTLKIQPAKLEDSAVYLCASSQSGVSSYEQYFGPGTRLTVT.

The gene calls are TRBV6-5 and TRBJ1-1; perhaps TRBD1 as D (6 bases). CDR3 length equals 16 residues. Trimming shortened V by 0 bases and J by 5 bases, and 16 bases separated the two germline ends. The germline V gene has CDR1 MNHEY and CDR2 SVGAGI. CDR3 DNA sequence: TGTGCCAGCAGTTACTCGGCTTCAGGGGCCGAAACTGAAGCTTTCTTT. Amino acids: CASSYSASGAETEAFF.

The V gene is TRBV7-6, the J gene TRBJ2-5; D may be TRBD2 (6 bases). CDR3 size: 17 residues. The V end was cut by 3 bases, the J end by 3 bases, with 20 bases between. The germline gives CDR1 SGHVS, CDR2 FNYEAQ. The CDR3 DNA follows: TGTGCCAGCAGCTTGGGGCTGACTAGTTTGGGGGAAGAGACCCAGTACTTC. This gives the protein CASSLGLTSLGEETQYF.

The genes are TRBV6-5 and TRBJ1-1, with 7 bases identical to TRBD1. The junction had 3 bases not matched to a gene; V was cut back by 2 bases and J by 0 bases. Germline assignment: CDR1 MNHEY and CDR2 SVGAGI. CDR3 length equals 15 residues. As DNA, the CDR3 is TGTGCCAGCAGTTACGGACAGGCCATGAACACTGAAGCTTTCTTT. Its protein product is CASSYGQAMNTEAFF.

This clone was counted a single time. The gene calls are TRBV19 and TRBJ1-6; 7 nucleotides align to TRBD1. The CDR3 runs 16 residues. Germline values: CDR1 LNHDA, CDR2 SQIVND (reference sequence). Trimming took 3 bases from V and 7 from J; bases not matched to a gene: 9. In nucleotides, the CDR3 is TGTGCCAGTAGTATGGAACAGGGGAGTCAGAATTCACCCCTCCACTTT. Protein: CASSMEQGSQNSPLHF.

This clone has just one count. This chain connects TRBV7-2 to TRBJ2-1; a possible D gene is TRBD2 (5 bases). Germline CDR1 is SGHTA and CDR2 is FQGNSA. CDR3 length: 15 amino acids. V shed 4 bases and J shed 5 bases, with 15 bases lying between them. CDR3 nucleotides: TGTGCCAGCAGCTCGCAGCCCCACGGGAACAATGAGCAGTTCTTC. It yields the protein CASSSQPHGNNEQFF.

The chain is built from TRBV7-9 and TRBJ1-1, with 7 bases identical to TRBD1. Germline V gives CDR1 SEHNR, CDR2 FQNEAQ (reference sequence). V dropped 5 bases and J dropped 6; count of bases not matched to a gene: 9. This CDR3 has 14 residues. CDR3 in amino acids: CASSPKPTGPEAFF. The CDR3 DNA reads TGTGCCAGCAGCCCGAAACCGACAGGGCCTGAAGCTTTCTTT. The whole variable domain, filled in from reference TRBV7-9 and TRBJ1-1, reads DTGVSQNPRHKITKRGQNVTFRCDPISEHNRLYWYRQTLGQGPEFLTYFQNEAQLEKSRLLSDRFSAERPKGSFSTLEIQRTEQGDSAMYLCASSPKPTGPEAFFGQGTRLTVV.

The chain has TRBV3-1 (or the pseudogene TRBV3-2) and TRBJ1-2, with 9 bases fitting TRBD1. The CDR3 length is 14 residues. Looked up from germline, CDR1 is LGHDT and CDR2 is YNNKEL (reference sequence). J lost 8 bases, V lost 0 bases, and 4 bases had no gene match. DNA for the CDR3: TGTGCCAGCAGCCAAGACGCCACAGGGGGCGGCTACACCTTC. Amino acid sequence: CASSQDATGGGYTF.

The CDR3 loop is CSADRDLSGNTIYF. The CDR3 bases are TGCAGCGCCGACAGGGACCTATCTGGAAACACCATATATTTT. V gene TRBV29-1 combines with J gene TRBJ1-3; 7 bases are shared with TRBD1. The CDR3 is 14 residues long. Germline loops: CDR1 SQVTM, CDR2 ANQGSEA. V was pared by 7 bases and J by 1 base, with 7 bases of the junction left unmatched.